These 15 T cell receptor beta chains came from one sample sequenced in a study of blood T cell repertoires in COVID-19. Here immunoSEQ multiplex PCR was the method, and the copy in TCRdb shows in-frame clones only, minus some. The sample lists some 200,000 clones, about nine tenths occurring once. Input material: peripheral blood. Every receptor here comes from an elderly man with acute or convalescent COVID-19.

The J gene is TRBJ1-1, the V gene TRBV30; possible D gene TRBD1, 6 bases. Trimming took 4 bases from V and 4 from J, leaving 10 bases between them. The CDR3 consists of 12 residues. Germline lookup yields CDR1 GTSNPN and CDR2 SVGIG (reference sequence). CDR3 DNA sequence: TGTGCCTGGAACAGGGTATCCACTGAAGCTTTCTTT. It is translated as CAWNRVSTEAFF.

V and J are TRBV7-2 and TRBJ2-3, with 9 bases identical to TRBD2. The germline V gene has CDR1 SGHTA and CDR2 FQGNSA. Losses at the gene ends were 1 base for V and 2 bases for J; bases not matched to a gene: 7. CDR3 length: 17 residues. As DNA, the CDR3 is TGTGCCAGCAGCTTAGGACTAGCGGTCCTCTCCACAGATACGCAGTATTTT. As protein: CASSLGLAVLSTDTQYF.

The genes are TRBV12-3 or TRBV12-4 and TRBJ2-7, with no clear D. The CDR3 loop spans 12 amino acids. V lost 3 bases to trimming and J lost 3 bases, with 6 bases between them. The CDR3: CASSLNNYEQYF. The CDR3 DNA follows: TGTGCCAGCAGTTTGAACAACTACGAGCAGTACTTC.

V gene TRBV18 combines with J gene TRBJ2-5; TRBD2 matches at 11 bases. CDR3 length: 19 amino acids. V gave up 5 bases and J gave up 9 bases; unmatched junction bases: 23. Per germline, CDR1 KGHSH and CDR2 LQKENI. CDR3 DNA: TGTGCCAGCTCAATCGGGGATAGACAGCCCGGGACTAGCGGACTCTCCCAGTACTTC. Amino acids: CASSIGDRQPGTSGLSQYF. Combining the CDR3 with reference TRBV18 and TRBJ2-5 gives the whole variable domain NAGVMQNPRHLVRRRGQEARLRCSPMKGHSHVYWYRQLPEEGLKFMVYLQKENIIDESGMPKERFSAEFPKEGPSILRIQQVVRGDSAAYFCASSIGDRQPGTSGLSQYFGPGTRLLVL.

The rearrangement links TRBV5-4 to TRBJ2-3; 12 nucleotides line up with TRBD2. The CDR3 is 16 amino acids. The J segment lost 3 bases and the V segment lost 4 bases, leaving 6 bases of the junction unmatched. Germline values: CDR1 SGHNT, CDR2 YYREEE (reference sequence). CDR3 sequence: CASSPGTSGRTDTQYF. The CDR3 coding sequence is TGTGCCAGCAGCCCGGGAACTAGCGGGAGGACAGATACGCAGTATTTT.

This rearrangement joins TRBV2 to TRBJ1-6; D not resolved. This CDR3 is built from 14 residues. Germline assignment: CDR1 SNHLY and CDR2 FYNNEI. V gave up 7 bases and J gave up 5 bases, with 12 bases separating them. For the CDR3, the DNA is TGTGCCAGCAACGAGGGCCAACATAATTCACCCCTCCACTTT. Protein sequence: CASNEGQHNSPLHF. Variable domain in full (rest from reference TRBV2 and TRBJ1-6): EPEVTQTPSHQVTQMGQEVILRCVPISNHLYFYWYRQILGQKVEFLVSFYNNEISEKSEIFDDQFSVERPDGSNFTLKIRSTKLEDSAMYFCASNEGQHNSPLHFGNGTRLTVT.

The chain carries TRBV5-1 and TRBJ2-2; D unclear. The germline gives CDR1 SGHRS, CDR2 YFSETQ. This CDR3 is built from 17 residues. V was pared by 0 bases and J by 5 bases, with 17 bases between. The CDR3 protein is CASSLGLTASGTGELFF. CDR3 nucleotides: TGCGCCAGCAGCTTGGGGCTGACGGCATCCGGGACCGGGGAGCTGTTTTTT.

The chain combines TRBV6-5 with TRBJ2-7; TRBD1 matches 7 bases. Looked up from germline, CDR1 is MNHEY and CDR2 is SVGAGI. The CDR3 consists of 14 residues. With V trimmed by 7 bases and J by 3 bases, 9 bases remained unmatched. The CDR3, as DNA: TGTGCCAGCACCGACAGGGTAGCCTACTACGAGCAGTACGTC. Protein sequence: CASTDRVAYYEQYV.

The genes are TRBV3-1 (or the pseudogene TRBV3-2) and TRBJ1-6; D might be TRBD1 (5 bases). CDR1 is LGHDT and CDR2 is YNNKEL in the germline V gene (reference sequence). The CDR3 has 14 residues. Deletions cut 4 bases from V and 10 bases from J, with 14 bases between. CDR3 in amino acids: CASSLSRVGSPLHF. CDR3 sequence (DNA): TGTGCCAGCAGCCTCTCCAGGGTAGGCTCACCCCTCCACTTT.

As DNA, the CDR3 is TGTGCCAGCAGTGTGAGGTGGCTCAACTCCTACGAGCAGTACGTC. Protein sequence: CASSVRWLNSYEQYV. The chain links TRBV6-4 to TRBJ2-7; D not certain. V lost 4 bases and J 0 bases, leaving 13 bases between the germline ends. This CDR3 is built from 15 residues. Looked up from germline, CDR1 is MRHNA and CDR2 is SNTAGT.

This clone occurred once. The chain carries TRBV27 and TRBJ2-6; TRBD1 might be the D (5 bases). In germline, CDR1 is MNHEY, CDR2 SMNVEV (reference sequence). Trimming stripped 6 bases from V and 1 base from J, with 7 bases between. CDR3 length: 14 amino acids. CDR3 coding DNA: TGTGCCAGCAGAAGGGGATCTGGGGCCAACGTCCTGACTTTC. Its protein is CASRRGSGANVLTF.

This chain joins TRBV9 and TRBJ2-1, with 12 bases identical to TRBD2. There are 15 residues in the CDR3. Germline V gene data show CDR1 as SGDLS and CDR2 as YYNGEE. V lost 4 bases, J lost 9 bases, and 8 bases stayed unmatched. CDR3 coding DNA: TGTGCCAGCAGCATCCTAGCGGGAGGGCCGGGTGAGCAGTTCTTC. Its protein is CASSILAGGPGEQFF.

This clone was detected a few times. The chain has TRBV7-9 and TRBJ1-1; D call uncertain. The CDR3 has 13 residues. Germline CDR1 reads SEHNR; CDR2 reads FQNEAQ (reference sequence). Trimming took 2 bases from V and 1 from J, leaving 5 bases between them. DNA for the CDR3: TGTGCCAGCAGCTTATGGGCGAACACTGAAGCTTTCTTT. Its protein is CASSLWANTEAFF.

The V and J genes are TRBV9 and TRBJ2-7, with 7 bases identical to TRBD1. Germline CDR1 SGDLS, CDR2 YYNGEE. CDR3 length: 15 residues. V trimming: 0 bases; J trimming: 4 bases; junction bases outside the gene matches: 7. The CDR3 loop is CASSVATGQHYEQYF. The CDR3 region has the DNA TGTGCCAGCAGCGTAGCTACGGGACAGCATTACGAGCAGTACTTC.

This rearrangement joins TRBV7-7 to TRBJ2-3, with 11 bases lining up with TRBD2. From germline, CDR1 is SSHAT and CDR2 FNYEAQ (reference sequence). J gave up 4 bases and V 5 bases, and 2 bases lay outside the gene matches. There are 14 residues in the CDR3. The chain's CDR3 is CASSPLAGADTQYF. CDR3 sequence (DNA): TGTGCCAGCAGCCCACTAGCGGGAGCAGATACGCAGTATTTT. The whole variable domain, remainder taken from reference TRBV7-7 and TRBJ2-3, is GAGVSQSPRYKVTKRGQDVTLRCDPISSHATLYWYQQALGQGPEFLTYFNYEAQPDKSGLPSDRFSAERPEGSISTLTIQRTEQRDSAMYRCASSPLAGADTQYFGPGTRLTVL.